This TCR beta chain was captured by sequencing in a study of beta chain features in type 1 diabetes. This CDR3 contains 13 residues. Germline CDR1 reads SQVTM; CDR2 reads ANQGSEA. Trimming shortened V by 5 bases and J by 2 bases, and 10 bases separated the two germline ends. The investigators reverse transcribed all of the isolated RNA, so they sequenced expressed TCRB transcripts. TCRdb keeps only in-frame clones here, not all; method: immunoSEQ multiplex PCR. There are about 330,000 clones in the sample; about 10% occur only once, and roughly 0.014% lies in the top ten. Study conclusions and caveats: Significant though moderate, a shortening of TCRB CDR3s appeared in all four CD4+ subsets of Type 1 diabetes patients.

Note on this clone: Antigen unknown.

The V gene is TRBV29-1, the J gene TRBJ2-4; maybe TRBD2 (5 bases). The TCR comes from a woman aged 25 to 39 in good health. What was sequenced was naive CD4+ T cells from blood. The CDR3 loop reads CSVSGETKNIQYF. CDR3 nucleotides: TGCAGCGTTAGTGGGGAGACCAAAAACATTCAGTACTTC.